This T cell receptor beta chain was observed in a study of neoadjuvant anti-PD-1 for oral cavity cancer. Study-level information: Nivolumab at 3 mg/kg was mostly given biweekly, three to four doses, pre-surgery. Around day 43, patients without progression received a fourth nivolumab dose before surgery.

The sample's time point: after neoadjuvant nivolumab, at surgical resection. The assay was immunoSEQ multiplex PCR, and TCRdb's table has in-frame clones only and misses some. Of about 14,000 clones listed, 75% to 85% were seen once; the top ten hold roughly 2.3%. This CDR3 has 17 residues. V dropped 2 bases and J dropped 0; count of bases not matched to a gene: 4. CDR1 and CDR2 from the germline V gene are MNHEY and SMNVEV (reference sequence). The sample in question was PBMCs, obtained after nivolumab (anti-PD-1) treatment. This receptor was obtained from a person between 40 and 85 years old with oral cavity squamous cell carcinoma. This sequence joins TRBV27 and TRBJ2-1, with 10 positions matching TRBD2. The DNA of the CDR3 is TGTGCCAGCAGTTTAGCGAGCGGGAGGGTCTCCTACAATGAGCAGTTCTTC. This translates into CASSLASGRVSYNEQFF.